The 5 T cell receptor beta chains below were found in one sample sequenced in a study of cytomegalovirus exposure and HLA in healthy donors. In the PCR, 60 Vbeta and 13 Jbeta primers were used. Method: immunoSEQ multiplex PCR; TCRdb's copy keeps in-frame clones and lacks some. The table lists some 130,000 clones, around 69% of them singletons. Material: PBMCs. These receptors all come from a human donor in good health.

The chain carries TRBV19 and TRBJ2-3; D perhaps matches TRBD1 (5 bases). Germline V gene sequence: CDR1 LNHDA, CDR2 SQIVND (reference sequence). V lost 1 base to trimming and J lost 2 bases, with 10 bases between them. The CDR3 length is 15 residues. The CDR3 here is CASSIGQGYTDTQYF. CDR3 nucleotide sequence: TGTGCCAGTAGTATAGGGCAGGGATACACAGATACGCAGTATTTT.

The rearrangement joins TRBV2 to TRBJ2-1; 13 nucleotides match TRBD2. V shed 6 bases, J shed 7 bases, and the junction held 6 bases outside the gene matches. CDR3 length equals 15 residues. Germline V gives CDR1 SNHLY, CDR2 FYNNEI. CDR3 DNA sequence: TGTGCCAGCAGGAAGACTAGCGGGGGGTGGAATGAGCAGTTCTTC. Translated: CASRKTSGGWNEQFF. Full variable domain (outside the CDR3, taken from reference TRBV2 and TRBJ2-1): EPEVTQTPSHQVTQMGQEVILRCVPISNHLYFYWYRQILGQKVEFLVSFYNNEISEKSEIFDDQFSVERPDGSNFTLKIRSTKLEDSAMYFCASRKTSGGWNEQFFGPGTRLTVL.

This clone was seen a few times. The chain employs TRBV5-4 and TRBJ2-2; possibly TRBD1 for D (5 bases). Trimming pared 4 bases from V and 0 bases from J, leaving 10 bases between. This CDR3 is 15 amino acids long. CDR1 is SGHNT and CDR2 is YYREEE in the germline V gene (reference sequence). The CDR3 spells CASSKTDPNTGELFF. CDR3 nucleotides: TGTGCCAGCAGCAAGACAGACCCGAACACCGGGGAGCTGTTTTTT.

The CDR3 region has the DNA TGCGCCAGCAGCCTACTCTGGACAGGGACCTTAGGCCCGACCGGGGAGCTGTTTTTT. Its translation: CASSLLWTGTLGPTGELFF. The V call is TRBV4-3, the J call TRBJ2-2, with TRBD1 matching over 8 bases. CDR1 is LGHNA and CDR2 is YSLEER in the germline V gene. J was trimmed by 5 bases and V by 4 bases; bases with no gene match: 18. The CDR3 has 19 residues.

The chain combines TRBV13 with TRBJ1-1, with D possibly being TRBD1 (6 bases). The CDR3 sequence is 14 residues long. Germline V gene sequence: CDR1 PRHDT, CDR2 FYEKMQ (reference sequence). V shed 6 bases and J shed 4 bases, with 15 bases lying between them. The CDR3 region is CASSYRADGTEAFF. As DNA, the CDR3 is TGTGCCAGCAGTTACAGGGCTGATGGCACTGAAGCTTTCTTT.